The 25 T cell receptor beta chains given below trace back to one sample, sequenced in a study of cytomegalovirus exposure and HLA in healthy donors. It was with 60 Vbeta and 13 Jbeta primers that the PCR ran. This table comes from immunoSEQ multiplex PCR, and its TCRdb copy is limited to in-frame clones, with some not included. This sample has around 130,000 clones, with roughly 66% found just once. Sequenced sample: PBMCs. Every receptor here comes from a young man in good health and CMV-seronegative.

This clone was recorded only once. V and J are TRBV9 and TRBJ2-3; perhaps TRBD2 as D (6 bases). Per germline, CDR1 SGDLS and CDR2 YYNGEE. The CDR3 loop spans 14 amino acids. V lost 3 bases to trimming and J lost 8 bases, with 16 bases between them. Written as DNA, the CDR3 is TGTGCCAGCAGCGGGACTATAATTGGGGCTACGCAGTATTTT. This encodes CASSGTIIGATQYF.

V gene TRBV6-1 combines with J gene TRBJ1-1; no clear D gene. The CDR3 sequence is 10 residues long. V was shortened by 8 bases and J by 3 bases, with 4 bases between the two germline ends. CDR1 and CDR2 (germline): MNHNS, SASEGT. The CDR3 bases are TGTGCCAGCCGGTACACTGAAGCTTTCTTT. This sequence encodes CASRYTEAFF.

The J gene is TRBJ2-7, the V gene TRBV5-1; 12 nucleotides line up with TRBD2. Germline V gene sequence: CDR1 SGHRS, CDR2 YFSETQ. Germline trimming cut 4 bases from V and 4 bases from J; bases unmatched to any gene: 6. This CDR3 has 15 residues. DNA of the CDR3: TGCGCCAGCAGCGGCCGACTAGCGGGAGCTTACGAGCAGTACTTC. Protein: CASSGRLAGAYEQYF. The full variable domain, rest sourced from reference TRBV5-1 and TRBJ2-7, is KAGVTQTPRYLIKTRGQQVTLSCSPISGHRSVSWYQQTPGQGLQFLFEYFSETQRNKGNFPGRFSGRQFSNSRSEMNVSTLELGDSALYLCASSGRLAGAYEQYFGPGTRLTVT.

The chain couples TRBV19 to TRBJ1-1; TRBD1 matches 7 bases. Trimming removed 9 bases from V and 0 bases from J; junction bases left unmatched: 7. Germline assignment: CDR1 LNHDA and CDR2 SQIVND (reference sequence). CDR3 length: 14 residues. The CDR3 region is CASKETGMNTEAFF. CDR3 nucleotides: TGTGCCAGCAAAGAGACAGGGATGAACACTGAAGCTTTCTTT.

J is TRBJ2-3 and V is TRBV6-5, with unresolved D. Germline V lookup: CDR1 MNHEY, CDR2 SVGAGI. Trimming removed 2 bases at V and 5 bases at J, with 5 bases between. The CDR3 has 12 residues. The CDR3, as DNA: TGTGCCAGCAGTTACGCCGGAGATACGCAGTATTTT. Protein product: CASSYAGDTQYF.

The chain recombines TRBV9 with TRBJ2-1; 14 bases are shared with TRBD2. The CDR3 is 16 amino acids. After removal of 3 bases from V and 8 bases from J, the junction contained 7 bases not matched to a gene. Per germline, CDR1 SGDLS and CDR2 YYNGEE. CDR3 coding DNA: TGTGCCAGCAGCGCGCTCGGGACTAGCGGGAGCCATGAGCAGTTCTTC. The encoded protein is CASSALGTSGSHEQFF.

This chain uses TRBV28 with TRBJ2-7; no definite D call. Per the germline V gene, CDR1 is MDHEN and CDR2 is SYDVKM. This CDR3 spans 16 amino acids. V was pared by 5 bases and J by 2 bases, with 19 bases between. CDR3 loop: CASSALDAYLTYEQYF. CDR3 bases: TGTGCCAGCAGTGCTCTAGACGCGTACCTCACCTACGAGCAGTACTTC.

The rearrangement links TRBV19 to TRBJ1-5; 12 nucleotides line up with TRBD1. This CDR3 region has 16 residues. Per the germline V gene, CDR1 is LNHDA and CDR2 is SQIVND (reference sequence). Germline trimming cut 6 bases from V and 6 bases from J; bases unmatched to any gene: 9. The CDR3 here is CASRSPGQGAGQPQHF. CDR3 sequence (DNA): TGTGCCAGTAGAAGTCCGGGACAGGGGGCGGGTCAGCCCCAGCATTTT.

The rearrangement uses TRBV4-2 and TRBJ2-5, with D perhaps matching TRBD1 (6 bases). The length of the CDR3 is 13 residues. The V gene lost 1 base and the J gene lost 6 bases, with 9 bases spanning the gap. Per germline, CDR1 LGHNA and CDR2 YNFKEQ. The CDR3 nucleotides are TGTGCCAGCAGCCAAGTGGGGGCCCAGACCCAGTACTTC. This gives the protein CASSQVGAQTQYF.

CDR3 DNA sequence: TGTGCCAGCCGATCAGAGGACAGGGGGCTCAATCAGCCCCAGCATTTT. Translated, it gives CASRSEDRGLNQPQHF. The chain links TRBV6-6 to TRBJ1-5, with 11 bases identical to TRBD1. This CDR3 contains 16 residues. The V segment lost 8 bases and the J segment 3 bases; nucleotides outside the gene matches: 9. The V gene's germline CDR1 is MNHNY and CDR2 SVGAGI (reference sequence).

CDR3 loop: CASRLEDVATHEQYF. The CDR3 DNA follows: TGTGCCAGCAGATTAGAAGATGTCGCCACCCACGAGCAGTACTTC. The rearrangement uses TRBV6-5 and TRBJ2-7; D gene unclear. Germline V CDR1 and CDR2: MNHEY, SVGAGI. V dropped 6 bases and J dropped 5 bases, with 20 bases sitting between them. This CDR3 contains 15 residues.

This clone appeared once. CDR3 coding DNA: TGTGCCAGCAGGACAGGGGGCGGAACTGAGCAGTTCTTC. Its protein product is CASRTGGGTEQFF. The chain couples TRBV28 to TRBJ2-1; TRBD1 aligns across 10 bases. The V gene end was trimmed by 6 bases and the J gene end by 9 bases; junction bases not matched to a gene: 5. The CDR3 spans 13 residues. Germline V lookup: CDR1 MDHEN, CDR2 SYDVKM.

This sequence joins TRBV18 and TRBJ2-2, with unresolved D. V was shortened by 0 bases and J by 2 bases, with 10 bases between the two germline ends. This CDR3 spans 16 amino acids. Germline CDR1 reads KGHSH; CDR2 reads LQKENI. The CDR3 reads CASSPPSRINTGELFF. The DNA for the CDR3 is TGTGCCAGCTCACCACCGTCCAGAATAAACACCGGGGAGCTGTTTTTT. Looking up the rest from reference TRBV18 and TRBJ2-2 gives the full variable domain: NAGVMQNPRHLVRRRGQEARLRCSPMKGHSHVYWYRQLPEEGLKFMVYLQKENIIDESGMPKERFSAEFPKEGPSILRIQQVVRGDSAAYFCASSPPSRINTGELFFGEGSRLTVL.

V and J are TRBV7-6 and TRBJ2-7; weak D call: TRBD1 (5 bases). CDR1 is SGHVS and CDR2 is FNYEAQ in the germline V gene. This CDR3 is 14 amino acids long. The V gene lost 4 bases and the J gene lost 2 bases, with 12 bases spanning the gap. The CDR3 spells CASSSFSGTYEQYF. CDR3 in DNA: TGTGCCAGCAGCTCCTTCTCAGGGACCTACGAGCAGTACTTC.

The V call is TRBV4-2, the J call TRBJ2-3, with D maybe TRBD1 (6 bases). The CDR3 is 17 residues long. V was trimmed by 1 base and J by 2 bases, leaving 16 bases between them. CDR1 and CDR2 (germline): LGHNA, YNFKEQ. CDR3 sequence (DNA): TGTGCCAGCAGCCAAGGGGTAGGACAGATCCACACAGATACGCAGTATTTT. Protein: CASSQGVGQIHTDTQYF.

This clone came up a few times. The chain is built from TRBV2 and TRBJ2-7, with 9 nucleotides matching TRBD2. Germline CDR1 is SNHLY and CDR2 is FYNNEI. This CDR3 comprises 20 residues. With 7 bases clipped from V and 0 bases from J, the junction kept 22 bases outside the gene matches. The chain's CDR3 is CASIPATNAFSGGPSYEQYF. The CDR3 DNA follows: TGTGCCAGCATCCCCGCTACAAACGCCTTTAGCGGGGGTCCCTCCTACGAGCAGTACTTC.

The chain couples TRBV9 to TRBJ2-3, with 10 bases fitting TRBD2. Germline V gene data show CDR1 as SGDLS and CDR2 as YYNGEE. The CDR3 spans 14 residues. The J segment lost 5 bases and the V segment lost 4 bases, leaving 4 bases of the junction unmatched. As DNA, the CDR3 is TGTGCCAGCAGCTCGGGACTAGCGAAAGATACGCAGTATTTT. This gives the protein CASSSGLAKDTQYF.

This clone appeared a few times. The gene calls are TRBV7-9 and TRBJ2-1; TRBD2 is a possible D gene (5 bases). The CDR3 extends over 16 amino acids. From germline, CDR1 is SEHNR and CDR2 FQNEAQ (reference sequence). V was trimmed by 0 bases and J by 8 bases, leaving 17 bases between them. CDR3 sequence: CASSLARARVDDEQFF. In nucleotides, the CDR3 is TGTGCCAGCAGCTTAGCGCGGGCCCGGGTGGACGATGAGCAGTTCTTC.

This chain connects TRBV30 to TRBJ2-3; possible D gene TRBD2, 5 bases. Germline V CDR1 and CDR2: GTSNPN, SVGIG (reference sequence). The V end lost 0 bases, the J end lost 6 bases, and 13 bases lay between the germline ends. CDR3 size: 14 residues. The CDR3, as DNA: TGTGCCTGGAGTGTTCTTAGGCCGGGGGATACGCAGTATTTT. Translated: CAWSVLRPGDTQYF. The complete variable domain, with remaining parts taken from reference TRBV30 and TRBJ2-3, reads SQTIHQWPATLVQPVGSPLSLECTVEGTSNPNLYWYRQAAGRGLQLLFYSVGIGQISSEVPQNLSASRPQDRQFILSSKKLLLSDSGFYLCAWSVLRPGDTQYFGPGTRLTVL.

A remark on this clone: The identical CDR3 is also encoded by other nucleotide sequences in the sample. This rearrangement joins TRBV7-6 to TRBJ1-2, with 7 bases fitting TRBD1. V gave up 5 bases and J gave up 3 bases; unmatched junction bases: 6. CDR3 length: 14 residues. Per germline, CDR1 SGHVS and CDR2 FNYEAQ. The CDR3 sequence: CASSPRQGDYGYTF. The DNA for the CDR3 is TGTGCCAGCAGCCCGCGACAGGGCGACTATGGCTACACCTTC.

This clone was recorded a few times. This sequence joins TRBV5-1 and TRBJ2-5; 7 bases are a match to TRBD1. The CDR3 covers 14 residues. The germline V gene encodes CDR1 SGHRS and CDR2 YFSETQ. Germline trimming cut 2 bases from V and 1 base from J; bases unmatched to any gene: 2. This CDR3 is CASSFRTGQETQYF. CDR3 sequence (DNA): TGCGCCAGCAGCTTTCGGACAGGCCAAGAGACCCAGTACTTC.

CDR3 sequence: CASSHSPQYF. CDR3 in DNA: TGTGCCAGCAGCCACTCCCCCCAGTACTTC. J is TRBJ2-5 and V is TRBV6-5; D is uncertain. Germline V gene sequence: CDR1 MNHEY, CDR2 SVGAGI. This CDR3 is 10 amino acids long. Trimming left V 6 bases short and J 9 bases short, with 8 bases between.

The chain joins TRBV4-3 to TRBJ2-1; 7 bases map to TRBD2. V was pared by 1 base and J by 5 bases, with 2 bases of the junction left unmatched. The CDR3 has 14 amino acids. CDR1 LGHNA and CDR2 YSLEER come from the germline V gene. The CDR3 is CASSQAGGDNEQFF. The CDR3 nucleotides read TGCGCCAGCAGCCAAGCGGGAGGTGACAATGAGCAGTTCTTC.

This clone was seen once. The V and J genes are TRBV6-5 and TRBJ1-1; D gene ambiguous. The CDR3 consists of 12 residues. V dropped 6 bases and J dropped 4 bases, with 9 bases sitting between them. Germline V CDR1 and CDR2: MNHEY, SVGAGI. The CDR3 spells CASRTRVTEAFF. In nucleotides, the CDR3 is TGTGCCAGCAGAACCCGGGTCACTGAAGCTTTCTTT.

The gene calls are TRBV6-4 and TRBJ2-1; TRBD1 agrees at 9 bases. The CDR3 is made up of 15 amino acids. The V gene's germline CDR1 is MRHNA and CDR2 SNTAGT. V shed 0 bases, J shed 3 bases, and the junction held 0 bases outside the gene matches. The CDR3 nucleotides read TGTGCCAGCAGTGACTCGACAGGGGGCTACAATGAGCAGTTCTTC. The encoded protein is CASSDSTGGYNEQFF.